Listed here is a single T cell receptor (beta chain). Its antigen is not known. The sample is drawn from a study of cytomegalovirus exposure and HLA in healthy donors. Study-level findings and limits: The study recorded over 150 TCR beta chains that were cytomegalovirus-associated. Usually a TCR sequence was rare, but some public TCRs were found in many donors. Cytomegalovirus status was reportedly diagnosed by the classifier with high specificity and sensitivity.

Sequencing was performed with immunoSEQ multiplex PCR; in TCRdb, only in-frame clones are kept and a portion is missing. The data contain tens of thousands of clones, approximately 94% of them singletons. CDR3 size: 16 residues. The germline CDR1 and CDR2 sequences are MNHEY and SMNVEV (reference sequence). V lost 2 bases to trimming and J lost 0 bases, with 8 bases between them. Sequencing was done on a sample of PBMCs. The sequence came from a woman aged 18-29 years in good health and CMV-seronegative. The chain employs TRBV27 and TRBJ2-6; D might be TRBD2 (5 bases). The chain's CDR3 is CASSLIAGSGANVLTF. The CDR3 DNA is TGTGCCAGCAGTTTAATTGCGGGCTCTGGGGCCAACGTCCTGACTTTC.